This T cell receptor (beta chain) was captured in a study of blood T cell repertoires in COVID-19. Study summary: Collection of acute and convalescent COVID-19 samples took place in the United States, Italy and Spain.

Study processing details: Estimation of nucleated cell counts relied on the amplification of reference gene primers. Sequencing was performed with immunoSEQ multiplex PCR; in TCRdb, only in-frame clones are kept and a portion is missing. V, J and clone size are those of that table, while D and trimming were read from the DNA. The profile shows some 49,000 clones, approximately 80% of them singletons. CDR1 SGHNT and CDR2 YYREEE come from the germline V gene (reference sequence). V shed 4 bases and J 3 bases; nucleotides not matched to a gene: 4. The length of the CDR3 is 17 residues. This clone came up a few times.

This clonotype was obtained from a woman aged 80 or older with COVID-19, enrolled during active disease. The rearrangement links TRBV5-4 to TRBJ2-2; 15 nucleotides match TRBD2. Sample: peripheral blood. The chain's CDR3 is CASSRGLAGGYTGELFF. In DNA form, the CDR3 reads TGTGCCAGCAGCCGGGGACTAGCGGGAGGATACACCGGGGAGCTGTTTTTT.